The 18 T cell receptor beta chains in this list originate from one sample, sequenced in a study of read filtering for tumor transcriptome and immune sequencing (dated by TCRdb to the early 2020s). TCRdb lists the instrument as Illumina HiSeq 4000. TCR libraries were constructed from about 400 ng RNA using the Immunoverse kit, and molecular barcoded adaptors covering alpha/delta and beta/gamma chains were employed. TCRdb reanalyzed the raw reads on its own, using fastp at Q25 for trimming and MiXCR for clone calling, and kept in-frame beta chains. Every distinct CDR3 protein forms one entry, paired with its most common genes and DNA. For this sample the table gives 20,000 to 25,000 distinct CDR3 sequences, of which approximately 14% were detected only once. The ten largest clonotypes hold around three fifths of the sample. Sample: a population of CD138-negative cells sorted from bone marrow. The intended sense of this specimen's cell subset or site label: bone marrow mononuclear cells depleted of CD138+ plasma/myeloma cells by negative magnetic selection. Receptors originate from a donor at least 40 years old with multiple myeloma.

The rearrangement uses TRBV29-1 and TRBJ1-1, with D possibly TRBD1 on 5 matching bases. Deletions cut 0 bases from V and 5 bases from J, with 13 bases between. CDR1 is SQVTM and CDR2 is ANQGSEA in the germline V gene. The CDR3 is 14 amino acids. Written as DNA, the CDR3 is TGCAGCGTTGAAGAACCGGGGCGGTGGACTGAAGCTTTCTTT. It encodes CSVEEPGRWTEAFF. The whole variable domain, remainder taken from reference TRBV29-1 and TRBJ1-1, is SAVISQKPSRDICQRGTSLTIQCQVDSQVTMMFWYRQQPGQSLTLIATANQGSEATYESGFVIDKFPISRPNLTFSTLTVSNMSPEDSSIYLCSVEEPGRWTEAFFGQGTRLTVV.

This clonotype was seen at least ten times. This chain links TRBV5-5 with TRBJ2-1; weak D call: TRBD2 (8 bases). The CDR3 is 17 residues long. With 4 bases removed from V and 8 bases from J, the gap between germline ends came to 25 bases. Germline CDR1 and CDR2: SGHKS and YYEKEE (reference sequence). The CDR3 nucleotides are TGTGCCAGCAGCCGGGGAGGAGGGGGCGGGAGGTTCCATGAGCAGTTCTTC. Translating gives CASSRGGGGGRFHEQFF.

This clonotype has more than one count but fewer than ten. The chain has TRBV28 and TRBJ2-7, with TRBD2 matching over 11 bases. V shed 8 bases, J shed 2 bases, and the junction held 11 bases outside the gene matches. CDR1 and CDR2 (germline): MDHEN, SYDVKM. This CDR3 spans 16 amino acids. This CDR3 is CASRTVAGGWAYEQYF. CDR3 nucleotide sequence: TGTGCCAGCCGAACCGTAGCGGGAGGGTGGGCCTACGAGCAGTACTTC.

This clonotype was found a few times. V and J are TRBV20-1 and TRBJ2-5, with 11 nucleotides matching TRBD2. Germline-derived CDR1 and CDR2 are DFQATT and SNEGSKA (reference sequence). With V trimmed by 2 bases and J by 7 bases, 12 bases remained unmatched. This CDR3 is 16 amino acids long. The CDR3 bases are TGCAGTGCTAGACCGCCTGTAGCGGGGGGGGTGATGACCCAGTACTTC. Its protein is CSARPPVAGGVMTQYF.

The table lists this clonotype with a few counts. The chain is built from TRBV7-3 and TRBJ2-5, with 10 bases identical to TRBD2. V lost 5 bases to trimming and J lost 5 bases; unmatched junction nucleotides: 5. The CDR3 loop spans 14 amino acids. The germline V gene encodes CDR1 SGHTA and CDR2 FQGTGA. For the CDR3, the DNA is TGTGCCAGCAGCCGCTCAGCGGGAGGGGAGACCCAGTACTTC. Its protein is CASSRSAGGETQYF.

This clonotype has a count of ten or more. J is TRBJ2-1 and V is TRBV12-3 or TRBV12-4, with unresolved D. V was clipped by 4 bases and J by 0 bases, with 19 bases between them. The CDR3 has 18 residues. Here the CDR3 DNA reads TGTGCCAGCAGTTCCATCCCAGCCGGCGGACGCTCCTACAATGAGCAGTTCTTC. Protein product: CASSSIPAGGRSYNEQFF.

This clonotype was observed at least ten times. The CDR3 DNA is TGTGCCACCAGTGCCGGGGAGACCCAGTACTTC. Residues: CATSAGETQYF. J is TRBJ2-5 and V is TRBV24-1; D remains ambiguous. This CDR3 is 11 amino acids long. Germline values: CDR1 KGHDR, CDR2 SFDVKD. Trimming removed 5 bases from V and 5 bases from J, with 5 bases in between.

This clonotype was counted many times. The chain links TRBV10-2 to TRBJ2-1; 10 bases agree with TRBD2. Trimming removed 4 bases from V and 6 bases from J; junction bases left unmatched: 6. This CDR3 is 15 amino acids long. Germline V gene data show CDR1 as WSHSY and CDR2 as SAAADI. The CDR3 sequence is CASSAGLAEINEQFF. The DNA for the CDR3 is TGCGCCAGCAGTGCCGGACTAGCGGAGATCAATGAGCAGTTCTTC.

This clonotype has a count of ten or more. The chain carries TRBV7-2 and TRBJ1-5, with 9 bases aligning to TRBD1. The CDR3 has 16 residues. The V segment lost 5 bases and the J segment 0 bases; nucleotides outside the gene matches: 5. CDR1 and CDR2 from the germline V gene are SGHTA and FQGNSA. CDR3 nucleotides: TGTGCCAGCAGCCGGACAGGGGTCGGTAGCAATCAGCCCCAGCATTTT. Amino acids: CASSRTGVGSNQPQHF. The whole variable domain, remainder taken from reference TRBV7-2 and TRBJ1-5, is GAGVSQSPSNKVTEKGKDVELRCDPISGHTALYWYRQSLGQGLEFLIYFQGNSAPDKSGLPSDRFSAERTGGSVSTLTIQRTQQEDSAVYLCASSRTGVGSNQPQHFGDGTRLSIL.

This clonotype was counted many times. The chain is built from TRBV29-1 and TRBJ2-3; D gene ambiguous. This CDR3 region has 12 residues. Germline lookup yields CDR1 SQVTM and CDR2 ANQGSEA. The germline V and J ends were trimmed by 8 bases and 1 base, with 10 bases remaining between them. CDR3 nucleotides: TGCAGCCCTACGGACGGCACAGATACGCAGTATTTT. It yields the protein CSPTDGTDTQYF.

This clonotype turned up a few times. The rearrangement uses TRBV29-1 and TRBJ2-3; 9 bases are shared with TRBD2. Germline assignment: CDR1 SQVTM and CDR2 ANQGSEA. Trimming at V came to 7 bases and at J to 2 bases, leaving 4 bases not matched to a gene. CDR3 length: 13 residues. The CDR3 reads CSASSGVTDTQYF. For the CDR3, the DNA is TGCAGCGCCTCTAGCGGGGTCACAGATACGCAGTATTTT.

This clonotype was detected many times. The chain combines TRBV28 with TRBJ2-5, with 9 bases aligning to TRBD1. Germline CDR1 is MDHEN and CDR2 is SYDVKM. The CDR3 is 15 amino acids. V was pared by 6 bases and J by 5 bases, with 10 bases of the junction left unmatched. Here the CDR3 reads CASRGTGIGSETQYF. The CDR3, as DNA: TGTGCCAGCAGGGGGACAGGGATAGGTTCCGAGACCCAGTACTTC. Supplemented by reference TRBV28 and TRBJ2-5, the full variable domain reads DVKVTQSSRYLVKRTGEKVFLECVQDMDHENMFWYRQDPGLGLRLIYFSYDVKMKEKGDIPEGYSVSREKKERFSLILESASTNQTSMYLCASRGTGIGSETQYFGPGTRLLVL.

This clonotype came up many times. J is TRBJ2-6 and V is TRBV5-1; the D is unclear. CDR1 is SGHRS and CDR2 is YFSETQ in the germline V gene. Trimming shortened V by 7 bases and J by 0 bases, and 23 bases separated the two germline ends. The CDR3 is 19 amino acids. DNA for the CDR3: TGCGCCAGCTACGTCCTCCGTGACGGTTTACTCTCTGGGGCCAACGTCCTGACTTTC. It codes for CASYVLRDGLLSGANVLTF.

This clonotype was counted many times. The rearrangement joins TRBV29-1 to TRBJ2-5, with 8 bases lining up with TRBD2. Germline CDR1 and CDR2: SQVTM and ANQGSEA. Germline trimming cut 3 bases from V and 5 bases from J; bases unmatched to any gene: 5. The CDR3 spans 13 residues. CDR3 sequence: CSVEVVAGETQYF. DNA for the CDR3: TGCAGCGTTGAGGTGGTAGCGGGGGAGACCCAGTACTTC.

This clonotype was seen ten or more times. The CDR3 bases are TGTGCCAGCAGTGAGAGGGGTCTTGTAAACACCGGGGAGCTGTTTTTT. Amino acid sequence: CASSERGLVNTGELFF. The J gene is TRBJ2-2, the V gene TRBV2; tentatively, D is TRBD1 or TRBD2 (5 bases each). The CDR3 sequence is 16 residues long. The V end was cut by 3 bases, the J end by 2 bases, with 13 bases between. The V gene's germline CDR1 is SNHLY and CDR2 FYNNEI.

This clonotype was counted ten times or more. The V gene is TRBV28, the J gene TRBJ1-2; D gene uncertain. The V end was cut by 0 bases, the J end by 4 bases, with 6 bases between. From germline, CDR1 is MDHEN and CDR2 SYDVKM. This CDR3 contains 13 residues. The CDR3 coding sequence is TGTGCCAGCAGTTTATGGGCGGGCTATGGCTACACCTTC. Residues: CASSLWAGYGYTF.

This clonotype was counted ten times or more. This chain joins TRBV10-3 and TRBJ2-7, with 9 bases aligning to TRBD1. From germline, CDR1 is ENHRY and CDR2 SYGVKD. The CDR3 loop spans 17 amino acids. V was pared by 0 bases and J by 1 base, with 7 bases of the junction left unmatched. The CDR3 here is CAISESLGTGSSYEQYF. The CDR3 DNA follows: TGTGCCATCAGTGAGTCGTTGGGGACAGGGTCTTCCTACGAGCAGTACTTC.

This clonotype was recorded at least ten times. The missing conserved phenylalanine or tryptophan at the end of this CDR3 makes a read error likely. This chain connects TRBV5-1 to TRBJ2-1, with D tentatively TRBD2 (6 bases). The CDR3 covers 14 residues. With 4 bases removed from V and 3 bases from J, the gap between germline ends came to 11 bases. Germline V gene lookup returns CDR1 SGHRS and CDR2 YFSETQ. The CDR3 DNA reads TGCGCCAGCAGCCCCGGGACTTACTACAATGAGCAGTTCTCC. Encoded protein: CASSPGTYYNEQFS.